This entry features one T cell receptor (beta chain) sequence. The data are from a study of blood T cell repertoires in COVID-19. Study in general: The samples span acute and convalescent COVID-19 from the United States, Italy and Spain. The analysed material was cDNA or gDNA that came from T cells, B-cell-depleted T cells, or PBMCs.

Under the authors' procedure: Reference gene primer amplification in the assay estimated nucleated cell counts. Only in-frame clones appear in the TCRdb table, and some are missing; sequencing was by immunoSEQ multiplex PCR. V and J calls and clone size are those listed in that table; D and trimming were worked out from the DNA. The sample consists of 90,000 to 130,000 clones, 75% to 90% of them appearing once. The germline V and J ends were trimmed by 0 bases and 1 base, with 7 bases remaining between them. The CDR3 sequence is 14 residues long. The germline gives CDR1 SGDLS, CDR2 YYNGEE. Sequencing was done on a sample of peripheral blood. The clonotype comes from a woman in her 70s with acute or convalescent COVID-19. The rearrangement links TRBV9 to TRBJ1-1; D is unclear. CDR3 sequence: CASSVGGENTEAFF. The CDR3 DNA follows: TGTGCCAGCAGCGTAGGGGGAGAGAACACTGAAGCTTTCTTT.